The 27 T cell receptor beta chains below were found in one sample sequenced in a study of T cell responses to AZD1222 COVID-19 vaccine. Profiled with immunoSEQ multiplex PCR; TCRdb holds only in-frame clones, not every one. This sample has about 150,000 clones, with 80% to 85% found just once. The sample was peripheral blood, taken on day 0 of MenACWY control vaccination. These TCRs come from an adult in good health.

J is TRBJ2-5 and V is TRBV27; TRBD2 might be the D (5 bases). The germline V and J ends were trimmed by 7 bases and 5 bases, with 14 bases remaining between them. The CDR3 is 13 amino acids. The V gene's germline CDR1 is MNHEY and CDR2 SMNVEV (reference sequence). The CDR3 protein is CASMARTWETQYF. CDR3 bases: TGTGCCAGCATGGCACGGACTTGGGAGACCCAGTACTTC.

The table lists this clone with a few counts. The rearrangement joins TRBV2 to TRBJ2-3, with D tentatively TRBD2 (7 bases). V gave up 5 bases and J gave up 0 bases, with 12 bases separating them. The CDR3 has 15 residues. Per germline, CDR1 SNHLY and CDR2 FYNNEI. CDR3 bases: TGTGCCAGCAGTCAAGGGGGGGCTAGCACAGATACGCAGTATTTT. Translated: CASSQGGASTDTQYF.

The rearrangement joins TRBV6-5 to TRBJ1-6; the D gene is possibly TRBD1 (5 bases). Trimming left V 0 bases short and J 7 bases short, with 10 bases between. This CDR3 is 15 amino acids long. CDR1 is MNHEY, CDR2 SVGAGI, per germline. The CDR3 spells CASSYSSQGNSPLHF. The CDR3 DNA sequence: TGTGCCAGCAGTTACTCTTCTCAGGGAAATTCACCCCTCCACTTT.

The chain is built from TRBV5-8 and TRBJ2-1, with 9 bases lining up with TRBD2. CDR1 and CDR2 from the germline V gene are SGHTS and YDEGEE. The CDR3 spans 16 residues. V shed 0 bases, J shed 7 bases, and the junction held 8 bases outside the gene matches. The CDR3 is CASSLGGSGGRNEQFF. The DNA of the CDR3 is TGTGCCAGCAGCTTGGGAGGTAGCGGGGGACGTAATGAGCAGTTCTTC.

The rearrangement uses TRBV6-5 and TRBJ2-1; 7 nucleotides agree with TRBD1. The CDR3 contains 16 residues. CDR1 MNHEY and CDR2 SVGAGI come from the germline V gene. J gave up 0 bases and V 2 bases, and 4 bases lay outside the gene matches. CDR3 in amino acids: CASSYTSGGSYNEQFF. The CDR3 DNA follows: TGTGCCAGCAGTTACACCTCAGGGGGCTCCTACAATGAGCAGTTCTTC.

The CDR3 protein is CASSAGAHYGYTF. The CDR3, as DNA: TGTGCCAGCAGTGCTGGCGCGCACTATGGCTACACCTTC. This sequence joins TRBV25-1 and TRBJ1-2; unclear D gene. The germline gives CDR1 MGHDK, CDR2 SYGVNS. The CDR3 sequence is 13 residues long. Trimming shortened V by 4 bases and J by 3 bases, and 9 bases separated the two germline ends.

This chain links TRBV12-5 with TRBJ2-7, with TRBD1 matching over 9 bases. The germline gives CDR1 LGHNT, CDR2 FRNRAP. The CDR3 is 16 amino acids. The V gene end was trimmed by 2 bases and the J gene end by 1 base; junction bases not matched to a gene: 6. This CDR3 reads CASGLSGTGISYEQYF. The CDR3 nucleotides read TGTGCTAGTGGTTTGTCCGGGACAGGGATATCCTACGAGCAGTACTTC.

The rearrangement uses TRBV5-4 and TRBJ1-2; 9 nucleotides match TRBD1. The ends lost 4 bases at V and 8 bases at J; junction bases unmatched: 6. Per germline, CDR1 SGHNT and CDR2 YYREEE (reference sequence). This CDR3 has 13 residues. The CDR3 coding sequence is TGTGCCAGCAGCAGGGGACAGGGTGGGGGCTACACCTTC. Translating gives CASSRGQGGGYTF.

The rearrangement links TRBV5-4 to TRBJ2-3; 10 bases fit TRBD1. Germline V gives CDR1 SGHNT, CDR2 YYREEE (reference sequence). J was trimmed by 0 bases and V by 4 bases; bases with no gene match: 2. The CDR3 totals 15 residues. This chain's CDR3 is CASSKGQGSTDTQYF. The CDR3 DNA reads as TGTGCCAGCAGCAAGGGACAGGGGAGCACAGATACGCAGTATTTT. Supplemented by reference TRBV5-4 and TRBJ2-3, the full variable domain reads ETGVTQSPTHLIKTRGQQVTLRCSSQSGHNTVSWYQQALGQGPQFIFQYYREEENGRGNFPPRFSGLQFPNYSSELNVNALELDDSALYLCASSKGQGSTDTQYFGPGTRLTVL.

This clone was seen a few times. The chain recombines TRBV12-3 or TRBV12-4 with TRBJ2-2; unclear D gene. V lost 3 bases and J lost 6, with 5 bases in between. The CDR3 extends over 12 amino acids. This CDR3 is CASSFVAGELFF. The CDR3 DNA follows: TGTGCCAGCAGTTTTGTCGCCGGGGAGCTGTTTTTT.

The V gene is TRBV3-1 (or the pseudogene TRBV3-2), the J gene TRBJ1-2, with 7 bases aligning to TRBD1. J was trimmed by 5 bases and V by 1 base; bases with no gene match: 10. The CDR3 is 16 amino acids. Looked up from germline, CDR1 is LGHDT and CDR2 is YNNKEL (reference sequence). The CDR3 nucleotides read TGTGCCAGCAGCCAAGTACTTATAGGGGGCGCTTATGGCTACACCTTC. Encoded protein: CASSQVLIGGAYGYTF.

This chain links TRBV7-2 with TRBJ1-1; 9 bases fit TRBD1. The CDR3 covers 13 residues. After removal of 4 bases from V and 4 bases from J, the junction contained 1 base not matched to a gene. Germline CDR1 reads SGHTA; CDR2 reads FQGNSA. Here the CDR3 reads CASSSQGATEAFF. As DNA, the CDR3 is TGTGCCAGCAGCTCACAGGGGGCCACTGAAGCTTTCTTT.

The chain uses TRBV29-1 and TRBJ1-2; D perhaps matches TRBD1 (5 bases). The CDR3 sequence is 14 residues long. With 7 bases removed from V and 3 bases from J, the gap between germline ends came to 18 bases. Per the germline V gene, CDR1 is SQVTM and CDR2 is ANQGSEA. CDR3 bases: TGCAGCGCTGGGGATCCGACAGCACACTATGGCTACACCTTC. Its protein is CSAGDPTAHYGYTF. The complete variable domain, with remaining parts taken from reference TRBV29-1 and TRBJ1-2, reads SAVISQKPSRDICQRGTSLTIQCQVDSQVTMMFWYRQQPGQSLTLIATANQGSEATYESGFVIDKFPISRPNLTFSTLTVSNMSPEDSSIYLCSAGDPTAHYGYTFGSGTRLTVV.

The chain couples TRBV4-1 to TRBJ2-2; D not certain. The CDR3 is 14 residues long. Germline CDR1 reads MGHRA; CDR2 reads YSYEKL. V shed 1 base and J shed 3 bases, with 6 bases lying between them. The CDR3 DNA reads TGCGCCAGCAGCCAAGGATGGGACACCGGGGAGCTGTTTTTT. As protein: CASSQGWDTGELFF.

This clone was found once. The chain couples TRBV5-1 to TRBJ2-2, with TRBD1 as a possible D gene (6 bases). V lost 4 bases, J lost 4 bases, and 17 bases lay in between. Germline CDR1 and CDR2: SGHRS and YFSETQ. This CDR3 comprises 16 residues. CDR3 coding DNA: TGCGCCAGCAGCCTCCGGGACAAGGAGTTCACCGGGGAGCTGTTTTTT. Translation: CASSLRDKEFTGELFF.

This clone was picked up many times. The V gene is TRBV5-1, the J gene TRBJ1-2; possibly TRBD1 for D (5 bases). The CDR3 extends over 13 amino acids. Germline V CDR1 and CDR2: SGHRS, YFSETQ. Trimming cost V 4 bases and J 8 bases, with 15 bases left between them. CDR3: CASSSQGRGGYTF. The CDR3 nucleotides are TGCGCCAGCAGCAGTCAGGGACGGGGAGGCTACACCTTC.

This clone came up a few times. The rearrangement links TRBV28 to TRBJ2-5; TRBD1 agrees at 7 bases. With V trimmed by 6 bases and J by 2 bases, 3 bases remained unmatched. Looked up from germline, CDR1 is MDHEN and CDR2 is SYDVKM. The CDR3 is made up of 13 amino acids. The CDR3 loop is CASRTTGQETQYF. The CDR3 nucleotides are TGTGCCAGCAGGACGACAGGGCAAGAGACCCAGTACTTC.

DNA for the CDR3: TGTGCCAGCAGTGAGAAGGGGGGGGTACGGAACATTCAGTACTTC. It encodes CASSEKGGVRNIQYF. This chain connects TRBV6-1 to TRBJ2-4; TRBD2 might be the D (7 bases). This CDR3 has 15 amino acids. Germline CDR1 is MNHNS and CDR2 is SASEGT. Trimming stripped 3 bases from V and 7 bases from J, with 16 bases between.

The chain has TRBV6-5 and TRBJ2-2, with 8 bases fitting TRBD1. Germline-derived CDR1 and CDR2 are MNHEY and SVGAGI. The V segment lost 7 bases and the J segment 0 bases; nucleotides outside the gene matches: 4. The CDR3 loop spans 15 amino acids. CDR3 nucleotides: TGTGCCAGCAATAGACAGGGGACGAACACCGGGGAGCTGTTTTTT. This gives the protein CASNRQGTNTGELFF.

The chain joins TRBV29-1 to TRBJ2-1, with 8 bases identical to TRBD1. This CDR3 spans 14 amino acids. The trim removed 6 bases at V and 7 bases at J, leaving 11 bases unmatched. CDR1 and CDR2 from the germline V gene are SQVTM and ANQGSEA. The DNA for the CDR3 is TGCAGCGTCCACCGGGACAGGATAGCAAATGAGCAGTTCTTC. The encoded protein is CSVHRDRIANEQFF.

Only one count was recorded for this clone. The genes are TRBV27 and TRBJ2-2; 11 nucleotides line up with TRBD2. Germline CDR1 is MNHEY and CDR2 is SMNVEV (reference sequence). V trimming: 5 bases; J trimming: 5 bases; junction bases outside the gene matches: 4. The CDR3 length is 15 residues. In DNA, the CDR3 is TGTGCCAGCAGTGCACTAGCGGGGGTAACCGGGGAGCTGTTTTTT. It yields the protein CASSALAGVTGELFF.

V and J are TRBV4-1 and TRBJ2-6, with D possibly matching TRBD2 (6 bases). V was shortened by 1 base and J by 2 bases, with 12 bases between the two germline ends. CDR1 is MGHRA and CDR2 is YSYEKL in the germline V gene. The CDR3 consists of 17 residues. The CDR3 nucleotides read TGCGCCAGCAGCCAAGGTAGCGGAGGGGCTGGGGCCAACGTCCTGACTTTC. Protein product: CASSQGSGGAGANVLTF.

This chain uses TRBV19 with TRBJ1-1; D might be TRBD1 (5 bases). CDR1 LNHDA and CDR2 SQIVND come from the germline V gene (reference sequence). CDR3 length: 15 residues. V shed 10 bases and J shed 5 bases, with 23 bases lying between them. The chain's CDR3 is CATSTQQVWETEAFF. CDR3 nucleotides: TGTGCCACCTCCACCCAACAGGTCTGGGAGACTGAAGCTTTCTTT.

CDR3 nucleotide sequence: TGTGCCAGCAGTCCGCTGGGGGCGGGGGGAAACACCGGGGAGCTGTTTTTT. Protein product: CASSPLGAGGNTGELFF. The chain has TRBV27 and TRBJ2-2; TRBD2 agrees at 8 bases. The germline gives CDR1 MNHEY, CDR2 SMNVEV (reference sequence). CDR3 length: 17 amino acids. The trim removed 5 bases at V and 2 bases at J, leaving 10 bases unmatched.

The rearrangement uses TRBV18 and TRBJ1-2; the match to TRBD1 covers 8 bases. The junction had 8 bases not matched to a gene; V was cut back by 5 bases and J by 6 bases. Germline CDR1 is KGHSH and CDR2 is LQKENI. The CDR3 sequence is 14 residues long. The CDR3 loop reads CASSTTTGVDGYTF. DNA of the CDR3: TGTGCCAGCTCAACAACGACAGGGGTCGATGGCTACACCTTC. The full variable domain, its missing parts supplied by reference TRBV18 and TRBJ1-2, is NAGVMQNPRHLVRRRGQEARLRCSPMKGHSHVYWYRQLPEEGLKFMVYLQKENIIDESGMPKERFSAEFPKEGPSILRIQQVVRGDSAAYFCASSTTTGVDGYTFGSGTRLTVV.

The V call is TRBV19, the J call TRBJ1-6; D perhaps matches TRBD1 (5 bases). The CDR3 is 15 amino acids. Between the trimmed V and J ends, which lost 1 base and 10 bases, there was a span of 14 bases. Germline values: CDR1 LNHDA, CDR2 SQIVND (reference sequence). The CDR3 protein is CASSIARVSNSPLHF. CDR3 DNA sequence: TGTGCCAGTAGTATAGCCAGGGTGTCAAACTCACCCCTCCACTTT.

The chain has TRBV19 and TRBJ1-5; D is perhaps TRBD1 (5 bases). CDR3 length: 16 amino acids. Looked up from germline, CDR1 is LNHDA and CDR2 is SQIVND (reference sequence). Trimming took 3 bases from V and 0 from J, leaving 12 bases between them. The CDR3 spells CASSMQGPHSNQPQHF. The CDR3 DNA reads TGTGCCAGTAGTATGCAGGGCCCTCATAGCAATCAGCCCCAGCATTTT.